Sequencing of this T cell receptor (beta chain) was carried out in a study of blood T cell repertoires in COVID-19 (dated by TCRdb to about 2020). Study-level background: Collaborator samples came from the United States, Italy and Spain and covered acute and convalescent phases of COVID-19. The sample metadata nearly always contained a de-identified subject ID, COVID-19 status, age in years and sex. The dataset comprised deeply sampled blood TCRbeta repertoires from subjects exposed to, actively infected with, or recovered from COVID-19. The repertoires were made available in a free public database intended to serve as a resource for research on the immune response to SARS-CoV-2. The material from the prospective study consisted of cDNA or gDNA derived from T cells, B-cell-depleted T cells, or PBMCs. Where HLA class I and class II types were available, the types were taken from metadata supplied by the sample provider, not from assay-based typing. The samples were drawn from two sources: the first 160 participants of the ongoing ImmuneRACE study, and 1,000 to 1,500 subjects contributed by 6 global collaborators. Paper-wide results and their limitations: Clinical and demographic metadata were provided uncurated, with the amount varying by source and participant.

TCRbeta CDR3 regions were amplified from genomic DNA using the immunoSEQ Assay, a bias-controlled multiplex PCR. The authors' pipeline ran thus. Within the assay, amplification of reference gene primers was used to estimate how many nucleated cells each sample contained. To quantify the absolute abundance of each unique TCRbeta CDR3 rearrangement, sequence reads were collapsed and filtered. For each sample, productive Simpson clonality was calculated as the square root of Simpson's diversity index across productive rearrangements. Entries here come from immuneACCESS through TCRdb and include only in-frame sequences with V and J called. Some clones fail to appear in such tables; in the studies checked, an unresolved V gene covers under half of the shortfall, and the cause of the remainder is unknown. V and J calls and clone size are copied from that table; D and trimming were computed from the DNA. The sample table shows over 600,000 clones, and just under 90% are seen once. The leading ten clones occupy roughly 0.25% of the sample.

Points on this clone: It has no known antigen specificity. The record has no base qualities; no much larger clone is one base away.

According to the germline V gene, CDR1 reads SGHRS and CDR2 reads YFSETQ. Trimming takes 3 bases off V and 10 bases off J; junction bases not matched to a gene: 12. The CDR3 numbers 16 residues from cysteine through phenylalanine. Only CDR3 DNA remains: 48 bases, in frame from the first base. Each collaborating institution followed its own protocols to collect whole blood in K2EDTA tubes. Collaborator samples were shipped for TCRbeta analysis as frozen whole blood, isolated PBMCs, or DNA extracted from either sample type. Input material: peripheral blood. The V and J genes are TRBV5-1 and TRBJ2-1; 11 central bases correspond to TRBD2. This receptor was taken from a woman in her late teens or twenties with acute or convalescent COVID-19. The DNA sequence is given as TGCGCCAGCAGCTCGTCGGAACTAGCGGGGGTTTCGGAGCAGTTCTTC. Its protein product is CASSSSELAGVSEQFF.